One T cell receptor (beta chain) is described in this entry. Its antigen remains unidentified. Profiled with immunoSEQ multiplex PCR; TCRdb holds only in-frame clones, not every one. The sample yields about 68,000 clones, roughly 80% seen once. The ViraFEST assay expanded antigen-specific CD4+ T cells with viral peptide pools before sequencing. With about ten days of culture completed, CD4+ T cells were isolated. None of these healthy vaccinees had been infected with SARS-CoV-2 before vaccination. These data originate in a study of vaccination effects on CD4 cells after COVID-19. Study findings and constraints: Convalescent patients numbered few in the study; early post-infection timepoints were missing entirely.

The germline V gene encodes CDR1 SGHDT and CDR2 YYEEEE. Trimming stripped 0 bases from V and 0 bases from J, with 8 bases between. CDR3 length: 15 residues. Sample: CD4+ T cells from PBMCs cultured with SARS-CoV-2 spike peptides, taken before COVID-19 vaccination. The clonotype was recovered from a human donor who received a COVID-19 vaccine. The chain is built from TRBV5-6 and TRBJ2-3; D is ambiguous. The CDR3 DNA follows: TGTGCCAGCAGCTTGGTTGCTTCTAGCACAGATACGCAGTATTTT. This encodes CASSLVASSTDTQYF.